The clone carrying this T cell receptor beta chain has at least ten counts. The antigen remains unidentified. RNA transcripts provided the source from which TCR beta CDR3 regions were amplified. An initial round of RT-PCR targeting the TCR CDR3 relied on the HTBI primer set. TCRdb used MiXCR to reprocess the multiplex PCR reads, holding one entry per CDR3 protein. The profile shows 400,000 to 550,000 distinct CDR3 sequences, roughly 24% of them singletons. The J segment lost 7 bases and the V segment lost 1 base, leaving 4 bases of the junction unmatched. The length of the CDR3 is 13 residues. Germline CDR1 and CDR2: PRHDT and FYEKMQ (reference sequence). Fresh 10 ml peripheral blood yielded PBMCs. The data originate from a study of T cells in Graves' hyperthyroidism and ophthalmopathy. Study findings and constraints: Blood held most thyroid clonotypes expanded above 0.001 frequency. From stable hyperthyroidism, ophthalmopathy was set apart by a 13 V-J model.

This chain links TRBV13 with TRBJ2-7; 7 bases agree with TRBD1. The sequence derives from a woman in her 30s with Graves' ophthalmopathy. Input material: blood. The CDR3 spells CASSLEGAREQYF. The CDR3 DNA sequence: TGTGCCAGCAGCTTAGAGGGGGCGAGGGAGCAGTACTTC.